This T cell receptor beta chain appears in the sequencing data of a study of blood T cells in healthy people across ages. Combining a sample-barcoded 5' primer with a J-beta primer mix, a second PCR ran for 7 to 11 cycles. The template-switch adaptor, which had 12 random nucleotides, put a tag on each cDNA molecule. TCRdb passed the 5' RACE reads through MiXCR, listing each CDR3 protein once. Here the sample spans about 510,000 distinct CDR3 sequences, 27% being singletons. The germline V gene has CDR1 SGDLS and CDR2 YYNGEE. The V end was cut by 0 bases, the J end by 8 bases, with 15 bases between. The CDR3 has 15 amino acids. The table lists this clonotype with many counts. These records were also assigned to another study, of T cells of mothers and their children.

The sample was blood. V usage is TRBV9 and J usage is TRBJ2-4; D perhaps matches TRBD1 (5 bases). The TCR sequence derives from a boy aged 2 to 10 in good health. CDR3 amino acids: CASSVGETATDIQYF. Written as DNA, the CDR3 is TGTGCCAGCAGCGTAGGAGAGACAGCCACGGACATTCAGTACTTC.